These 5 T cell receptor beta chains were sequenced from one sample in a study of blood T cell repertoires in COVID-19. The repertoire was sequenced with immunoSEQ multiplex PCR; TCRdb's copy has only in-frame clones and lacks some. Of a few hundred thousand clones in the sample, more than 80% were seen once. Material: peripheral blood. The receptors were gathered from a woman aged 25 to 39 with COVID-19, enrolled during active disease.

The count of this clone is one. The chain carries TRBV6-2 or TRBV6-3 and TRBJ2-1; perhaps TRBD2 as D (6 bases). V dropped 0 bases and J dropped 0 bases, with 15 bases sitting between them. Looked up from germline, CDR1 is MNHEY and CDR2 is SVGEGT. This CDR3 comprises 18 residues. The CDR3 loop is CASSYSSGQLSSYNEQFF. Written as DNA, the CDR3 is TGTGCCAGCAGTTACTCGAGCGGGCAACTGAGCTCCTACAATGAGCAGTTCTTC.

The chain is built from TRBV9 and TRBJ2-3, with TRBD2 identical over 9 bases. Germline V gene sequence: CDR1 SGDLS, CDR2 YYNGEE. Germline trimming cut 4 bases from V and 4 bases from J; bases unmatched to any gene: 7. This CDR3 comprises 15 residues. The CDR3 protein is CASSPGLALADTQYF. The CDR3 nucleotides are TGTGCCAGCAGCCCCGGACTAGCGTTGGCAGATACGCAGTATTTT.

In its sample, this clone was seen once. The V call is TRBV19, the J call TRBJ1-1; a possible D gene is TRBD1 (6 bases). Trimming removed 5 bases from V and 2 bases from J, with 18 bases in between. Germline V lookup: CDR1 LNHDA, CDR2 SQIVND (reference sequence). The CDR3 length is 16 residues. This chain's CDR3 is CASSLNREMANTEAFF. CDR3 bases: TGTGCCAGTAGTCTAAACAGGGAAATGGCTAACACTGAAGCTTTCTTT.

The chain recombines TRBV5-8 with TRBJ2-2; 9 nucleotides line up with TRBD2. J lost 5 bases, V lost 4 bases, and 9 bases had no gene match. CDR1 SGHTS and CDR2 YDEGEE come from the germline V gene. The CDR3 extends over 16 amino acids. CDR3 DNA sequence: TGTGCCAGCAGCCCGGGACTAGCCGAGGGAACCGGGGAGCTGTTTTTT. Protein: CASSPGLAEGTGELFF.

This clone was counted a few times. The chain combines TRBV10-1 with TRBJ1-6; TRBD1 aligns across 10 bases. This CDR3 contains 14 residues. J gave up 7 bases and V 5 bases, and 2 bases lay outside the gene matches. Germline assignment: CDR1 WNHNN and CDR2 SYGVQD (reference sequence). The CDR3 DNA reads TGCGCCAGCAGTCGGACAGGGGGGAATTCACCCCTCCACTTT. Translating gives CASSRTGGNSPLHF.